These T cell receptor beta chains were read from a single sample in a study of early T cells in non-severe SARS-CoV-2 infection. TCRdb re-called the 5' RACE reads through MiXCR, storing one row per CDR3 protein. Among 55,000 to 65,000 distinct CDR3 sequences listed, around 9.3% were seen once. Material: whole blood. These receptors were collected from an adult who was a healthcare worker with PCR-confirmed SARS-CoV-2 infection or an uninfected control (not recorded which). The CDR3 runs from the conserved cysteine through the conserved F or W. Each record gives: clone size, V gene, D gene, J gene, CDR3 protein, CDR3 DNA. A D gene is named only where the DNA matches it firmly. Rows give clone size only sometimes, using once, few, many, or a class for an expanded clone.

clone size: many; V gene: TRBV7-2; D gene: TRBD1; J gene: TRBJ1-2; CDR3 protein: CASSPGTGYGYTF; CDR3 DNA: TGTGCCAGCAGCCCAGGGACAGGCTATGGCTACACCTTC
clone size: many; V gene: TRBV20-1; D gene: NA; J gene: TRBJ2-1; CDR3 protein: CSARLARSYNEQFF; CDR3 DNA: TGCAGTGCTAGATTAGCGCGATCCTACAATGAGCAGTTCTTC
clone size: NA; V gene: TRBV5-4; D gene: NA; J gene: TRBJ2-3; CDR3 protein: CASNSQGKGQDTQYF; CDR3 DNA: TGTGCCAGCAACTCCCAGGGAAAGGGCCAGGATACGCAGTATTTT
clone size: many; V gene: TRBV11-2; D gene: TRBD1; J gene: TRBJ2-5; CDR3 protein: CASSLDFLGTEETQYF; CDR3 DNA: TGTGCCAGCAGCTTAGATTTTCTGGGGACAGAAGAGACCCAGTACTTC
clone size: few; V gene: TRBV5-4; D gene: NA; J gene: TRBJ2-3; CDR3 protein: CASSLQTATDTQYF; CDR3 DNA: TGTGCCAGCAGCTTGCAGACTGCCACAGATACGCAGTATTTT
clone size: NA; V gene: TRBV6-2/TRBV6-3; D gene: TRBD2; J gene: TRBJ2-7; CDR3 protein: CASESGIGAYEQYF; CDR3 DNA: TGTGCCAGTGAGAGCGGGATCGGCGCCTACGAGCAGTACTTC
clone size: many; V gene: TRBV5-5; D gene: NA; J gene: TRBJ1-1; CDR3 protein: CASSLVAGIKDFF; CDR3 DNA: TGTGCCAGCAGCTTGGTAGCTGGAATAAAGGATTTCTTT
clone size: NA; V gene: TRBV6-5; D gene: NA; J gene: TRBJ1-2; CDR3 protein: CASSPRRDSFTF; CDR3 DNA: TGTGCCAGCAGTCCGCGACGGGATAGCTTCACCTTC
clone size: many; V gene: TRBV12-3/TRBV12-4; D gene: NA; J gene: TRBJ2-2; CDR3 protein: CASSLGRGGGTGELFF; CDR3 DNA: TGTGCCAGCAGTTTAGGCCGGGGTGGGGGCACCGGGGAGCTGTTTTTT
clone size: NA; V gene: TRBV20-1; D gene: NA; J gene: TRBJ2-1; CDR3 protein: CSAPPRGGSNEQFF; CDR3 DNA: TGCAGTGCTCCGCCGAGGGGGGGAAGCAATGAGCAGTTCTTC
clone size: medium-sized; V gene: TRBV24-1; D gene: TRBD2; J gene: TRBJ2-3; CDR3 protein: CATSGKTSVGDTQYF; CDR3 DNA: TGTGCCACCAGTGGTAAGACTAGCGTCGGCGATACGCAGTATTTT
clone size: many; V gene: TRBV7-3; D gene: NA; J gene: TRBJ2-3; CDR3 protein: CASSPFEKDTQYF; CDR3 DNA: TGTGCCAGCAGCCCGTTTGAGAAAGATACGCAGTATTTT
clone size: few; V gene: TRBV30; D gene: NA; J gene: TRBJ2-2; CDR3 protein: CAWTQRGIGELFF; CDR3 DNA: TGTGCCTGGACACAGCGAGGCATCGGGGAGCTGTTTTTT
clone size: few; V gene: TRBV4-1; D gene: NA; J gene: TRBJ2-1; CDR3 protein: CASSHRGEQFF; CDR3 DNA: TGCGCCAGCAGCCACAGGGGTGAGCAGTTCTTC